This entry features one T cell receptor beta chain sequence. The data derive from a study of radiation and T cells in renal cell carcinoma. Noted time point: baseline pretreatment blood. Treatment: 15 Gy SBRT to primary tumor, nephrectomy 4 weeks later. Radiation-treated patients gave blood at baseline, week 2 and week 4. This renal cell carcinoma was of the clear cell type. Only in-frame clones appear in the TCRdb table, and some are missing; sequencing was by immunoSEQ multiplex PCR. The sample has nearly 50,000 clones, 83% seen once. The V and J ends lost 1 base and 1 base, in that order; junction bases with no gene match: 9. From germline, CDR1 is LNHNV and CDR2 YYDKDF (reference sequence). There are 17 residues in the CDR3.

The chain uses TRBV15 and TRBJ1-2; 7 bases are a match to TRBD1. The clonotype originates from a woman aged 65 to 85 with renal cell carcinoma. Sample: blood, taken from a patient whose treatment included radiotherapy and nephrectomy. CDR3 amino acids: CATSRGGTGANNYGYTF. The CDR3 nucleotides read TGTGCCACCAGCAGAGGGGGAACAGGGGCTAATAACTATGGCTACACCTTC.